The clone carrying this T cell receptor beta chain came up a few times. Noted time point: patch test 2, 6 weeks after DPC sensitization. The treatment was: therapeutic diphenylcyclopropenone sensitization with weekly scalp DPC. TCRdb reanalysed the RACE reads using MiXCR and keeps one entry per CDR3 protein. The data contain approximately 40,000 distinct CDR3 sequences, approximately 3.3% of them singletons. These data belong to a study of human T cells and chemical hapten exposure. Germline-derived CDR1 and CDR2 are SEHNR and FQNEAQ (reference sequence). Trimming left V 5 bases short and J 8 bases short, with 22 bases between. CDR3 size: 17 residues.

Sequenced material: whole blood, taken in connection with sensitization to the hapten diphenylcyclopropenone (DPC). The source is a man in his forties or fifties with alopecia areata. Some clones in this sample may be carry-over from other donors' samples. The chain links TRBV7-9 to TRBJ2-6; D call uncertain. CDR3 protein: CASSPNIGRFESNVLTF. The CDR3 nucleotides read TGTGCCAGCAGCCCTAATATCGGTCGATTTGAGTCCAACGTCCTGACTTTC.